This T cell receptor beta chain was found in a study of shared clonotypes between healthy human individuals (dated by TCRdb to 2018 to 2021). Notes on the research overall: The cohort included a few men and a couple of women between 18 and 49 years of age. To estimate repertoire size and how much clonotypes are shared between individuals, the study performed deep sequencing of blood TCR repertoires from a handful of healthy adults. Between about 0.94 and 10 billion PBMCs per donor were obtained by leukapheresis. Per donor, three plates each were used for CD4 naive and CD4 memory, two for CD8 naive, and one for CD8 memory. Different laboratories and diverse techniques were used to prepare libraries and sequence TCR repertoires, to increase sequencing depth and limit assay-specific biases. Paper-wide results and their limitations: Higher generation probabilities were observed for clonotypes shared by all four sorted-subset donors than for non-shared clonotypes. The small number of donors limited the genetic and exposure-history diversity represented. Larger estimated clonotype richness was generally found for naive subsets than for memory subsets. Based on pairwise subsampling, the degree of clonotype sharing among donors was expected to be affected by sequencing depth. Even with the large sequencing depth, rarefaction of the sorted-subset datasets indicated that sequencing was incomplete. When a few donors were compared, the shared fraction of clonotypes was around 4.6% for naive CD4, around 3.5% for naive CD8, 2% to 2.5% for memory CD4, and 0.35% to 0.4% for memory CD8. Only blood was sampled, and tissue TCR repertoires likely differ from those in blood.

Points on this clone: Its antigen is not yet known. The sample holds no much larger clone one base away, and base qualities are not on file.

TCR CDR3 regions were amplified from genomic DNA by multiplex PCR using the deep immunoSEQ assay. Extracted genomic DNA from each cell subset was spread evenly across all wells of several immunoSEQ 96-well plates, with each plate serving as a replicate. For sorted subsets, each replicate PCR was loaded with about 0.2 ug genomic DNA, equivalent to 25,000 to 35,000 T cell genomes. The purified libraries were quantified using a Qubit 3.0 fluorometer, sized with a Bioanalyzer 2100, and then quantified again using the KAPA Library Quantification kit. Each immunoSEQ 96-well plate was sequenced on its own single-read 150-cycle Illumina NextSeq 550 flow cell. The study's processing was this. Because the immunoSEQ output included only junctional sequences and no quality scores, the filtering could not be the same as the filtering used for full-length reads. To assign V/J genes and CDR3, sequences were annotated against IMGT germline references using PyIR, a Python wrapper for IgBLAST v1.9. Reads with weak V/J assignments (E-value above 1e-6), missing CDR3, stop codons, out-of-frame junctions, or ambiguous translated residues were removed. V3J clonotypes were defined as sequences sharing an identical inferred V gene, J gene, and CDR3 amino acid sequence. Percentage overlap between repertoires was calculated by dividing the number of shared unique clonotypes by the size of the smaller repertoire. Repertoire richness was assessed with RTK rarefaction, the Chao1 estimator, and Recon v2.1 estimates of unobserved clonotypes. OLGA was used to compute generation probabilities for all TCRbeta clonotypes that the gDNA method yielded from a handful of donors. This immuneACCESS table, as held by TCRdb, lists in-frame sequences with V and J called but not all clones. Of the missing ones, under half trace to an unresolved V gene in checked studies; the others have no known cause. V, J and clone size were drawn from that table, and D and trimming were deduced from the DNA. The sample table contains around 2,000,000 clones; only one count was recorded for approximately 95% of them. Around 1.1% of the sample comes from the top ten.

CD8 naive samples consisted of CD45RO-negative cells that were positively selected for CCR7, yielding a CD45RA+CCR7+ population without TemRA cells. Healthy HIV-negative adults with no recently reported acute infections or vaccinations were included as donors. All donors were Caucasian adults living in Nashville, Tennessee, USA. Blood was obtained by leukapheresis, after which PBMCs were separated by Ficoll-Histopaque density gradient centrifugation and cryopreserved in liquid nitrogen vapor phase. Purity and quantity of every magnetically sorted T cell population were checked by analytical flow cytometry. Each sorted fraction had its genomic DNA isolated and then quantified by UV absorbance on a Nanodrop 2000c. This sequence was found in a man between 18 and 29 years old in good health. The material sequenced was naive CD8+ T cells sorted from blood. The cell subset or site label on this specimen signifies: CD45RA+CCR7+.

The CDR3 region: CASSYESGGWNTEAFF. The DNA sequence is given as TGTGCCAGCAGTTACGAGTCAGGGGGCTGGAACACTGAAGCTTTCTTT. The rearrangement combines TRBV6-5 with TRBJ1-1; 8 junctional bases match TRBD1. The CDR3, cysteine through phenylalanine, is 16 amino acids long. Only CDR3 DNA is held: 48 bases, read in frame from base 1. The junction shows trimming of 2 bases on V and 1 base on J, and the gene matches do not reach 6 bases of it. Via the germline V gene, CDR1 is MNHEY and CDR2 SVGAGI.